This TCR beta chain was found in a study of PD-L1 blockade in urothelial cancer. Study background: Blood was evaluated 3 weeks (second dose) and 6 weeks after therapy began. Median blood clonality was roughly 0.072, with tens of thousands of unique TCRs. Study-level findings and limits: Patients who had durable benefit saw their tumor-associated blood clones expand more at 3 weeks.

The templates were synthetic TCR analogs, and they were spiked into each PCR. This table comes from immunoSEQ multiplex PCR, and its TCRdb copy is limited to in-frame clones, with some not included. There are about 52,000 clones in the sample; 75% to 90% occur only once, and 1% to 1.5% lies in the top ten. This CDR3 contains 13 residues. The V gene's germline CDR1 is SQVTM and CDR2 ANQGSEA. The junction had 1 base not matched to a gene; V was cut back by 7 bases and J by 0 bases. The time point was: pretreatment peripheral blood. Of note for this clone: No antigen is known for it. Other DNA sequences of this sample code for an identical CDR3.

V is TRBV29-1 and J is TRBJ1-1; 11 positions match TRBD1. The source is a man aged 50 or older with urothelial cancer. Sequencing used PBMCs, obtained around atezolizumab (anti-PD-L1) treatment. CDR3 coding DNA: TGCAGCGGGGACAGGGGGTTGAACACTGAAGCTTTCTTT. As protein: CSGDRGLNTEAFF. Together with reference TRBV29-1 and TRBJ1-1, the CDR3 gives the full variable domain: SAVISQKPSRDICQRGTSLTIQCQVDSQVTMMFWYRQQPGQSLTLIATANQGSEATYESGFVIDKFPISRPNLTFSTLTVSNMSPEDSSIYLCSGDRGLNTEAFFGQGTRLTVV.